This T cell receptor (beta chain) was recorded in a study of cytomegalovirus exposure and HLA in healthy donors (dated by TCRdb to the late 2010s). Background on the whole study: In an earlier analysis of under 750 of the donors, 276 Gb of sequence data and 100 million or so unique TCR beta sequences from 150 million to 200 million T cells were reported. Every repertoire in the discovery cohort had been generated on one and the same sequencing platform. About 5 DR-DQ haplotypes were handled as single units for association and clustering, since linkage in the cohort was strong. Besides the first cohort of more than 650 subjects, a separate validation cohort made up of 120 different subjects was used. The number of donors typed differed by locus, with about 629-640 for A, B, C, DRB1 and DQB1, roughly 550 for DQA1, 600 to 610 for DPA1, and around 430 for DPB1. Genome-wide SNP genotypes for about three fifths of the roughly 670 donors were used in a later genetic analysis, which treated that subset as a discovery cohort. In an earlier analysis of 500 to 650 of the donors, high-throughput TCR beta sequencing was used to judge whether each TCR beta V gene segment behaved as functional or pseudogenic. To predict cytomegalovirus infection status, the study combined high-throughput TCR immunosequencing, statistical association of individual TCRs with disease status, and machine learning. Among the roughly 370 genotyped donors, roughly 80% belonged to the genetic ancestry cluster associated with self-reported Caucasian donors. Across about 370 genotyped donors of the cohort, an average of roughly 200,000 unique TCR beta nucleotide sequences per donor were sequenced, and around 19% of those sequences were non-productive. Class I and class II HLA loci were covered by the typing at four-digit resolution. The T cell repertoires of 700 or so subjects were profiled by immunosequencing and related to cytomegalovirus serostatus. To study patterns of TCR occurrence, a later analysis re-analyzed previously published TCR beta repertoires from more than 550 donors and added high-resolution HLA genotyping. The aim of the study was to test whether cataloging public T cell receptors could identify signatures of past pathogen exposure. Rather than drawing on any new phenotypic data, the later analysis identified candidate immune exposures from TCR beta sequences and the way those sequences occurred across donors. Approximately 300 gigabases of sequencing data and approximately 92 million unique TCR sequences made up an early release that covered fewer than 650 HLA-typed donors. Donor age, sex, ethnicity and CMV serostatus were compiled alongside the repertoire data.

Trimmed from V: 8 bases; trimmed from J: 3 bases; junction bases lacking a gene match: 6. Taken from the germline V gene, the CDR1 and CDR2 loops are MGHDK and SYGVNS. The CDR3 goes from the cysteine to the phenylalanine over 13 residues. Of the read, only the CDR3 DNA is kept; its 39 bases are in frame from base 1. Paper-wide results and their limitations: The study gave a list of over 150 TCR beta chains associated with cytomegalovirus. In a later analysis, some 18,000 TCR beta sequences were associated with specific HLA alleles at a false discovery rate of 0.05. The classifier was reported to diagnose cytomegalovirus status with high specificity and sensitivity in both the original and validation cohorts. A later analysis found that most CMV-associated TCR beta chains appeared HLA-restricted, with HLA associations seemingly driven largely by CMV exposure. A later genetic analysis associated a missense DCLRE1C variant with V-gene and J-gene trimming of TCR beta chains, and an independent cohort replicated the association. The sequencing pipeline was judged likely to have produced a cluster of highly shared sequence variants as a technical artifact. It was suggested by the authors that the approach could potentially be generalized to other disease states and immunological phenotypes. Most TCR sequences were observed very rarely across donors, whereas some public TCRs were present in many individuals. According to a later analysis, TCR association rates differed among HLA loci, with DRB1 alleles showing the most associated TCRs and HLA-C alleles showing the fewest. In an earlier analysis of more than 500 of the donors, most TCR beta V segments appeared in productive rearrangements about 90% or about 30% of the time, broadly matching IMGT annotations. This cohort had only TCR beta chains sequenced, and the lack of alpha or paired-chain data limited which features could be detected. When HLA alleles, especially DR and DQ, strongly co-occurred, attributing TCR associations to individual alleles was difficult. Several of the top co-occurrence clusters appeared to be linked to parvovirus B19, influenza, CMV and Epstein-Barr virus, according to a later analysis. According to a later genetic analysis, donors in an Asian-associated ancestry cluster had fewer N-insertions in productive TCRs than the roughly 670-donor mean. In a later analysis, HLA-associated TCR beta chains showed more clonal expansion and lower generation probabilities than non-associated chains that were equally common. A few of the identified cytomegalovirus-associated TCR beta chains were confirmed in vitro to be specific for cytomegalovirus antigens. A further reported finding was that TCR beta sequences accurately predicted the HLA-A and HLA-B alleles for most subjects in the first cohort. The 87-base-pair reads could not distinguish some IMGT-functional V segments, including TRBV6-2 and TRBV6-3, so those segments were excluded. The only immune exposure information available for the cohort was CMV serostatus. Linkage disequilibrium might explain the correlated functional status among segregating V segments, but an unknown experimental factor could not be excluded. HLA typing was unavailable for some donors at each locus, so association tests used only the typed subset. Over 15 rarely observed V segments, including chromosome 9 orphons, were excluded from the earlier analysis of some 590 of the donors because counts were too low. Roughly uniform sequencing depth across donors was assumed in presence/absence analyses, although this assumption may not hold.

In total, approximately 610 healthy bone marrow donors made up the cohort. All cohort members were sampled while nominally healthy, although unrecorded immune exposures were likely present. The donor tested CMV seropositive, placing the donor among the 289 seropositive members of the cohort. Every donor gave a peripheral blood sample, and the peripheral blood mononuclear cells from that sample were used for TCR beta sequencing. Genomic DNA was extracted from the blood cell samples with the Qiagen DNeasy Blood Extraction Kit. Preparation of the library involved the immunoSEQ multiplex PCR assay. The multiplex PCR relied on a mix of 60 forward primers for TCR Vbeta segments and 13 reverse primers for TCR Jbeta segments. A multiplex PCR assay on genomic DNA amplified the CDR3 region of rearranged TCR beta genes. The Illumina HiSeq System was used to sequence the amplified TCR beta libraries as 87-base-pair reads. Per the original workflow: A later analysis counted tens of millions of unique TCR beta chains across the 700 or so repertoires, and 9 million to 14 million of these chains were shared by at least two donors. To remove PCR and sequencing errors, raw reads were error-corrected and collapsed into unique sequences using a nearest-neighbor algorithm that merged closely related sequences. Alignment of CDR3 sequences to IMGT reference sequences was used to assign V, D and J gene segments. Each retained sequence needed at least a six-nucleotide match to both a V gene segment and a J gene segment. Rearrangements were called productive when the CDR3 lacked stop codons and stayed in frame with V and J; all others were non-productive. Following IMGT convention, CDR3 was defined as the stretch from the second conserved V-encoded cysteine to the conserved J-encoded phenylalanine. In an earlier analysis of more than 550 of the donors, sequences lacking an unambiguous match to a single V gene segment were excluded. An earlier analysis of several hundred of the donors called V segments functional above 56.7% productive rearrangements and segregating when the between-donor standard deviation exceeded 5%. To diagnose cytomegalovirus status from the catalog of TCR beta chain sequences, a statistical classification framework was built. V and J gene assignment, in a later analysis, came from comparing TCR nucleotide sequences with IMGT/GENE-DB human TR gene sequences. A later analysis assigned CDR3 sequences and most-parsimonious VDJ recombination scenarios with the TCRdist pipeline. A later analysis defined each TCR beta chain by its CDR3 amino acid sequence plus V-gene family, and excluded reads lacking a unique V-gene family. In a later analysis, fewer than 650 highly shared, low-generation-probability nucleotide sequences were removed to address suspected cross-contamination and a sequencing artifact. A later analysis calculated a clonal expansion index for each public chain from normalized within-repertoire ranks of inferred template counts. In a later analysis, generation probabilities were computed using a VDJ recombination model fitted to out-of-frame rearrangements, and the results were checked against IGoR. Hypergeometric tests were used in a later analysis to score TCR-TCR, TCR-HLA and TCR-CMV co-occurrence, with a repertoire-size bias correction applied to the TCR pairs. To estimate false discovery rates, a later analysis permuted the HLA or CMV assignments 20 times. In a later analysis, co-occurring TCRs were grouped using DBSCAN, with TCRdist sequence similarity added in when clustering inside HLA-allele-positive subsets. Repertoires with fewer than 30,000 or more than 120,000 public chains were left out of co-occurrence clustering, as were four to six repertoires with anomalous nucleotide sharing. TCRdb mirrors the immuneACCESS table, restricted to in-frame sequences. Some clones are absent from its copies; in checked studies, under half trace to an unresolved V gene, and the reason for the others is unknown. Clone size and the V and J calls come from that table; the DNA yielded D and trimming. This sample holds more than 110,000 clones; 82% were observed only once. Of the sample, roughly 1.4% falls within the top ten clones.

A note on this clone: Its specific antigen is unknown. No quality values exist for individual bases; no much larger clone is one base distant.

The chain couples TRBV25-1 to TRBJ1-1, and 7 junctional nucleotides match TRBD1. This clonotype was sampled from a man between 25 and 39 years old in good health and CMV-seropositive. Sequences were obtained from PBMCs. The CDR3: CASAGQQDTEAFF. Here is the DNA: TGTGCCAGCGCGGGACAGCAAGACACTGAAGCTTTCTTT.